The present entry profiles one T cell receptor beta chain with its context. TCRB transcripts that were expressed got sequenced, as all of the isolated RNA had been reverse transcribed. Here immunoSEQ multiplex PCR was the method, and the copy in TCRdb shows in-frame clones only, minus some. The data contain 680,000 or so clones, 15% to 18% of them singletons. The V and J ends lost 2 bases and 3 bases respectively, with 10 bases between them. This CDR3 comprises 14 residues. Germline V CDR1 and CDR2: MDHEN, SYDVKM. The sample comes from a study of beta chain features in type 1 diabetes. Cells sorted by CD45RO/CCR7/CD25/CD127/CD95/CD27 comprised CD4+ naive, central memory, regulatory and stem cell-like memory cells.

V and J are TRBV28 and TRBJ1-1, with a possible D match to TRBD1 (5 bases). The sequence derives from a man aged 18 to 30 in good health. Source material: naive CD4+ T cells from blood. CDR3 sequence: CASSLEGRYTEAFF. The CDR3 DNA sequence: TGTGCCAGCAGTTTAGAGGGACGGTACACTGAAGCTTTCTTT. The entire variable domain, with the rest obtained from reference TRBV28 and TRBJ1-1, is as follows: DVKVTQSSRYLVKRTGEKVFLECVQDMDHENMFWYRQDPGLGLRLIYFSYDVKMKEKGDIPEGYSVSREKKERFSLILESASTNQTSMYLCASSLEGRYTEAFFGQGTRLTVV.